Listed below are T cell receptor beta chains from one sample, sequenced in a study of cytomegalovirus exposure and HLA in healthy donors. Assay used: immunoSEQ multiplex PCR; TCRdb lists only in-frame clones, some missing. Here the sample spans 200,000 to 250,000 clones, about 80% being singletons. The sequenced material came from PBMCs. These receptors all come from a woman in her 40s in good health and CMV-seronegative. Both conserved end residues are part of each CDR3. D genes are given only for firm matches. Clone size is stated in some rows and not others, as once, few, many or a class when expanded.

clone_size | j_call | v_call | d_call | cdr3_nt | cdr3_aa
. | TRBJ1-2 | TRBV9 | TRBD1 | TGTGCCAGCAGCGTAGCAGGCAGGGGGGCATATGGCTACACCTTC | CASSVAGRGAYGYTF
. | TRBJ1-2 | TRBV30 | TRBD1 | TGTGCCTGGACCAGGACAGGGACCTATGGCTACACCTTC | CAWTRTGTYGYTF
. | TRBJ1-6 | TRBV6-5 | . | TGTGCCAGCACCACCGCAGCGCCGAATTCACCCCTCCACTTT | CASTTAAPNSPLHF
. | TRBJ2-7 | TRBV18 | TRBD1 | TGTGCCAGCTCACCGAGAGGGGGCAACGGGTACGAGCAGTACTTC | CASSPRGGNGYEQYF
. | TRBJ1-2 | TRBV4-1 | . | TGCGCCAGCAGCCACGGGGGGAACTATGGCTACACCTTC | CASSHGGNYGYTF
. | TRBJ2-1 | TRBV7-3 | . | TGTGCCAGCAGCTTAAATGGTCCAGGGTTGGGTGAGCAGTTCTTC | CASSLNGPGLGEQFF
. | TRBJ2-1 | TRBV5-1 | TRBD2 | TGCGCCAGCAGCTTACTGGGACTAGCGGGGGACAATGAGCAGTTCTTC | CASSLLGLAGDNEQFF
few | TRBJ1-4 | TRBV6-1 | TRBD1 | TGTGCCAGCAGTGAGGGGGGACAGCCTAATGAAAAACTGTTTTTT | CASSEGGQPNEKLFF
few | TRBJ2-1 | TRBV7-9 | TRBD2 | TGTGCCAGCACCCTTGGGGGACTAGCGGGGGAGTACCCGAATGAGCAGTTCTTC | CASTLGGLAGEYPNEQFF
. | TRBJ1-5 | TRBV6-6 | . | TGTGCCAGCAGTTACTCGGCAGGGTCGGAGCCCCAGCATTTT | CASSYSAGSEPQHF
. | TRBJ1-2 | TRBV7-9 | . | TGTGCCAGCAACCCCCCGGGGAACCACCCCAACTATGGCTACACCTTC | CASNPPGNHPNYGYTF
. | TRBJ1-2 | TRBV25-1 | TRBD1 | TGTGCCAGCAGTGGACGACAGGGCAGGAGGTATGGCTACACCTTC | CASSGRQGRRYGYTF
few | TRBJ1-1 | TRBV7-9 | . | TGTGCCAGCAGCCAACAAGCGCTAGAAGCTTTCTTT | CASSQQALEAFF
. | TRBJ1-6 | TRBV9 | . | TGTGCCAGCAGCGTAGATAGTAGTTCCTATAATTCACCCCTCCACTTT | CASSVDSSSYNSPLHF
. | TRBJ2-3 | TRBV28 | TRBD2 | TGTGCCAGCAGCCCGACCGGACTAGCGGTTATCACAGATACGCAGTATTTT | CASSPTGLAVITDTQYF
. | TRBJ2-5 | TRBV5-1 | . | TGCGCCAGCAGCTTGATAGCAGCCCAAGAGACCCAGTACTTC | CASSLIAAQETQYF
. | TRBJ1-4 | TRBV5-1 | . | TGCGCCAGCCCAAGAAGCAAGAATGAAAAACTGTTTTTT | CASPRSKNEKLFF